The source of this TCR beta chain is a study of T cell clones after liver transplantation. The germline CDR1 and CDR2 sequences are SNHLY and FYNNEI. Trimming took off 7 bases at V and 6 bases at J, with 9 bases between the two ends. CDR3 length: 11 residues. Sequenced by immunoSEQ multiplex PCR; TCRdb stores in-frame clones only, minus some. This table holds around 120,000 clones, 90% found once. The receptor comes from a human patient who received a liver transplant. The graft donor may have given rise to some T cells. The rearrangement joins TRBV2 to TRBJ1-1; D remains unclear. The input for sequencing was CD4+ T cells from blood, taken 12 months after liver transplant. CDR3 nucleotides: TGTGCCAGCACTCCGGGCTCTGAAGCTTTCTTT. Protein: CASTPGSEAFF. Full variable domain (outside the CDR3, taken from reference TRBV2 and TRBJ1-1): EPEVTQTPSHQVTQMGQEVILRCVPISNHLYFYWYRQILGQKVEFLVSFYNNEISEKSEIFDDQFSVERPDGSNFTLKIRSTKLEDSAMYFCASTPGSEAFFGQGTRLTVV.